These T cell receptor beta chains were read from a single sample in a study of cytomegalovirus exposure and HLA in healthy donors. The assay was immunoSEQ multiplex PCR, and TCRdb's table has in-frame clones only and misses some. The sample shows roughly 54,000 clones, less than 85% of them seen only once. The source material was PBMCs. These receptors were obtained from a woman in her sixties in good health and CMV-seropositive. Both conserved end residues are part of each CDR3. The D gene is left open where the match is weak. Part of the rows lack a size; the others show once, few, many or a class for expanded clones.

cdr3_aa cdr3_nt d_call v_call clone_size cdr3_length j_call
CASSASPPGQAYGDPRQETQYF TGTGCCAGCAGTGCCTCACCCCCGGGACAGGCCTATGGGGACCCAAGACAAGAGACCCAGTACTTC TRBD1 TRBV6-4 once 22 TRBJ2-5
CASSSQGPYYGYTF TGTGCCAGCAGCTCCCAGGGTCCCTACTATGGCTACACCTTC - TRBV7-9 - 14 TRBJ1-2
CASGWTGNTGELFF TGTGCCAGCGGATGGACAGGGAACACCGGGGAGCTGTTTTTT TRBD1 TRBV5-6 - 14 TRBJ2-2
CASSLWGPSTDTQYF TGTGCCAGCAGCTTGTGGGGCCCTAGCACAGATACGCAGTATTTT - TRBV5-5 - 15 TRBJ2-3
CASSLVRGAYTETQYF TGCGCCAGCAGCTTGGTACGGGGAGCTTATACGGAGACCCAGTACTTC - TRBV5-1 - 16 TRBJ2-5
CATSRDQGDYEQYF TGTGCCACCAGCAGAGATCAAGGGGACTACGAGCAGTACTTC - TRBV15 - 14 TRBJ2-7
CASSLDGQGVEAFF TGCGCCAGCAGCTTGGACGGGCAGGGGGTTGAAGCTTTCTTT TRBD1 TRBV5-1 - 14 TRBJ1-1
CASSLEGLYGYTF TGTGCCAGCAGCTTGGAGGGACTCTATGGCTACACCTTC - TRBV7-9 few 13 TRBJ1-2
CASSLRTGGNTEAFF TGTGCCAGCAGCTTAAGGACAGGCGGGAACACTGAAGCTTTCTTT TRBD1 TRBV7-3 medium-sized 15 TRBJ1-1
CASSPNGQGAYNSPLHF TGTGCCAGCTCACCAAACGGACAGGGCGCCTATAATTCACCCCTCCACTTT TRBD1 TRBV18 - 17 TRBJ1-6
CASSIGQGNNQPQHF TGTGCCAGTAGTATAGGGCAGGGGAACAATCAGCCCCAGCATTTT - TRBV19 - 15 TRBJ1-5
CASSQASGDTQYF TGTGCCAGCAGCCAAGCCTCCGGAGATACGCAGTATTTT - TRBV14 - 13 TRBJ2-3
CAFGRGTEAFF TGTGCCTTCGGGCGGGGAACTGAAGCTTTCTTT - TRBV30 - 11 TRBJ1-1
CASSVGQGDNSPLHF TGTGCCAGCAGCGTGGGACAGGGGGATAATTCACCCCTCCACTTT TRBD1 TRBV9 once 15 TRBJ1-6
CASSAWTSGGPEQYF TGTGCCAGCAGTGCCTGGACTAGCGGGGGTCCCGAGCAGTACTTC TRBD2 TRBV6-5 few 15 TRBJ2-7
CASSGQFQDTQYF TGCGCCAGCAGTGGGCAGTTCCAAGATACGCAGTATTTT - TRBV10-1 - 13 TRBJ2-3
CAISDEGTGSGTGELFF TGTGCCATCAGTGATGAAGGGACAGGGTCGGGGACCGGGGAGCTGTTTTTT TRBD1 TRBV10-3 - 17 TRBJ2-2
CASRQGANTEAFF TGTGCCAGCAGACAGGGGGCGAACACTGAAGCTTTCTTT TRBD1 TRBV6-1 - 13 TRBJ1-1
CATSAQRGPGNTIYF TGTGCCACCAGCGCCCAAAGGGGGCCTGGAAACACCATATATTTT TRBD1 TRBV15 - 15 TRBJ1-3
CASSHPRQGTGVTGELFF TGCGCCAGCAGCCACCCCCGTCAAGGGACAGGGGTCACCGGGGAGCTGTTTTTT TRBD1 TRBV4-3 once 18 TRBJ2-2
CSSSSYRQADYEQYF TGTTCCAGCAGCTCTTACCGACAGGCGGACTACGAGCAGTACTTC - TRBV7-9 - 15 TRBJ2-7
CASSKGTEDEKLFF TGTGCCAGCAGCAAAGGCACGGAGGATGAAAAACTGTTTTTT - TRBV21-1 - 14 TRBJ1-4
CASSPTGYEQYF TGTGCCAGCTCACCGACAGGGTACGAGCAGTACTTC TRBD1 TRBV18 - 12 TRBJ2-7
CASSLQGEAFF TGTGCCAGCAGCTTACAGGGTGAAGCTTTCTTT - TRBV27 - 11 TRBJ1-1
CSSSQTPLTGYNTEAFF TGTTCCAGCAGCCAAACACCGCTCACAGGGTATAACACTGAAGCTTTCTTT - TRBV7-9 few 17 TRBJ1-1
CASRNLGQGSSTEAFF TGTGCCAGCAGGAACCTGGGACAGGGTTCGAGCACTGAAGCTTTCTTT TRBD1 TRBV2 few 16 TRBJ1-1
CASSYSQGAETQYF TGTGCCAGCAGTTACAGTCAGGGGGCAGAGACCCAGTACTTC TRBD1 TRBV6-5 - 14 TRBJ2-5
CASSLTENTEAFF TGCGCCAGCAGTCTCACAGAGAACACTGAAGCTTTCTTT - TRBV10-2 - 13 TRBJ1-1
CASSQGSTSYNEQFF TGTGCCAGCAGCCAGGGGTCCACCTCCTACAATGAGCAGTTCTTC - TRBV7-2 - 15 TRBJ2-1
CASSMDSLAKNIQYF TGTGCCAGCAGCATGGACAGTTTAGCCAAAAACATTCAGTACTTC - TRBV5-4 few 15 TRBJ2-4
CASSFVALLDSPLHF TGTGCCAGCAGCTTCGTTGCACTACTAGATTCACCCCTCCACTTT - TRBV7-2 - 15 TRBJ1-6
CATSRAPRGASADTQYF TGTGCCACCAGCAGAGCCCCACGGGGGGCAAGTGCAGATACGCAGTATTTT - TRBV15 - 17 TRBJ2-3
CASSRRTGVDNEQFF TGCGCCAGCAGCCGGAGGACAGGGGTTGACAATGAGCAGTTCTTC TRBD1 TRBV4-3 - 15 TRBJ2-1
CASSLAGGGELFF TGTGCCAGCAGCTTAGCAGGGGGCGGGGAGCTGTTTTTT - TRBV7-9 - 13 TRBJ2-2
CASSGEGVRQAFF TGTGCCAGCAGTGGTGAGGGAGTCAGGCAAGCTTTCTTT - TRBV25-1 - 13 TRBJ1-1
CASNDYGAYNEQFF TGTGCCAGCAACGACTACGGGGCCTACAATGAGCAGTTCTTC - TRBV6-5 - 14 TRBJ2-1
CASSSINSPAYGYTF TGTGCCAGCAGTTCGATCAACAGCCCAGCCTATGGCTACACCTTC - TRBV6-5 - 15 TRBJ1-2
CASSQDPWGERTGELFF TGCGCCAGCAGCCAAGATCCCTGGGGGGAAAGGACCGGGGAGCTGTTTTTT - TRBV4-1 - 17 TRBJ2-2
CASATGSTDTQYF TGTGCCAGCGCGACGGGGAGCACAGATACGCAGTATTTT - TRBV9 - 13 TRBJ2-3